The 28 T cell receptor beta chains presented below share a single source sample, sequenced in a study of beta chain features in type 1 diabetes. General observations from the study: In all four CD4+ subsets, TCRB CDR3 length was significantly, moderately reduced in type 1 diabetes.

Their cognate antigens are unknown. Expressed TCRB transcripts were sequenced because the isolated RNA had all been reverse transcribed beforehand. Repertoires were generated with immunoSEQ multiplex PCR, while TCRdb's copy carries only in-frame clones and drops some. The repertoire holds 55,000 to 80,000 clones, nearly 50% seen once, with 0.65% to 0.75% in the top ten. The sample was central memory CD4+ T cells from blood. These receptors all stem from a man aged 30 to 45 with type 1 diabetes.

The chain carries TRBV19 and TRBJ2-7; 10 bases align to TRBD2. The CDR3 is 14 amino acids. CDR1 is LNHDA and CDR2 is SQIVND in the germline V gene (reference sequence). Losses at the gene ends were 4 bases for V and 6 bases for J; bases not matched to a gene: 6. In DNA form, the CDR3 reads TGTGCCAGTAGTACCCTAGCGGGAGAAGGCGAGCAGTACTTC. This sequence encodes CASSTLAGEGEQYF. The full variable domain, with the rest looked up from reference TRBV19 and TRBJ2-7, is DGGITQSPKYLFRKEGQNVTLSCEQNLNHDAMYWYRQDPGQGLRLIYYSQIVNDFQKGDIAEGYSVSREKKESFPLTVTSAQKNPTAFYLCASSTLAGEGEQYFGPGTRLTVT.

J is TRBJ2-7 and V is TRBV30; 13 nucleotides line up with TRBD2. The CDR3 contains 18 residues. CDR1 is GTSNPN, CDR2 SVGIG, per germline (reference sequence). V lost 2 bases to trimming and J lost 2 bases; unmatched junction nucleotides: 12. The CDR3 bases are TGTGCCTGGAGTCTCCCGGGACTAGCGGGACGGGGCACCTACGAGCAGTACTTC. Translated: CAWSLPGLAGRGTYEQYF.

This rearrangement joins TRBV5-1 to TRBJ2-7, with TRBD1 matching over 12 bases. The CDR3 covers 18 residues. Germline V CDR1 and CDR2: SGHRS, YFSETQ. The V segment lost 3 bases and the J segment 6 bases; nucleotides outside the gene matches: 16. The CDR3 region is CASSSTPQAGQGAAEQYF. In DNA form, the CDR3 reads TGCGCCAGCAGCTCGACCCCCCAGGCGGGACAGGGGGCGGCCGAGCAGTACTTC.

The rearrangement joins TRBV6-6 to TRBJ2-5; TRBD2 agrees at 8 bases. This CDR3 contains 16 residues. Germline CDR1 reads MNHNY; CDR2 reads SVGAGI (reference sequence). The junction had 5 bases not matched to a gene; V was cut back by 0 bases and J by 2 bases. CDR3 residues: CASSYSRAGGQETQYF. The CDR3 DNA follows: TGTGCCAGCAGTTACTCGAGGGCGGGGGGACAAGAGACCCAGTACTTC.

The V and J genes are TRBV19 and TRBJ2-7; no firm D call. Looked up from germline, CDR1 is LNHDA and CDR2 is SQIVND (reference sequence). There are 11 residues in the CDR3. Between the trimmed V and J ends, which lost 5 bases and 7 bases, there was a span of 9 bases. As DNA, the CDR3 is TGTGCCAGTAGTTTAGGGCAGGAGCAGTACTTC. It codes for CASSLGQEQYF.

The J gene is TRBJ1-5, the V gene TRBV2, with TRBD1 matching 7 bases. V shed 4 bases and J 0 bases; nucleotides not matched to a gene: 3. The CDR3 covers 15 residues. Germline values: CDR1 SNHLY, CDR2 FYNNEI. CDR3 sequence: CASSGDRLSNQPQHF. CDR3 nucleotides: TGTGCCAGCAGTGGGGACAGACTTAGCAATCAGCCCCAGCATTTT. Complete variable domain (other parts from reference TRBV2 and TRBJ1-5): EPEVTQTPSHQVTQMGQEVILRCVPISNHLYFYWYRQILGQKVEFLVSFYNNEISEKSEIFDDQFSVERPDGSNFTLKIRSTKLEDSAMYFCASSGDRLSNQPQHFGDGTRLSIL.

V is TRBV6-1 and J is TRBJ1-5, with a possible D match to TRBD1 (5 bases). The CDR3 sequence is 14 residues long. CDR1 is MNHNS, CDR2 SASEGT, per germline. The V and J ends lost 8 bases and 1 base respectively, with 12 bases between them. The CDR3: CASERGGSNQPQHF. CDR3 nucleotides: TGTGCCAGCGAGAGGGGAGGAAGCAATCAGCCCCAGCATTTT.

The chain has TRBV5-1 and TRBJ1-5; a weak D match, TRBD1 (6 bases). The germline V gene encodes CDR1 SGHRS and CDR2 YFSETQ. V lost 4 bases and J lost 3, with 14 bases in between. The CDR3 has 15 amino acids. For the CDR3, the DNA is TGCGCCAGCAGCCCACACGGACAGACCAATCAGCCCCAGCATTTT. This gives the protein CASSPHGQTNQPQHF.

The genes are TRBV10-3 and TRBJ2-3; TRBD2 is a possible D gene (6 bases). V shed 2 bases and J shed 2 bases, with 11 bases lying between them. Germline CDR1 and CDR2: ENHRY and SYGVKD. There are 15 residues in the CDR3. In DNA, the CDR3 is TGTGCCATCAGTGAGGGTAGCGGCAACACAGATACGCAGTATTTT. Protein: CAISEGSGNTDTQYF.

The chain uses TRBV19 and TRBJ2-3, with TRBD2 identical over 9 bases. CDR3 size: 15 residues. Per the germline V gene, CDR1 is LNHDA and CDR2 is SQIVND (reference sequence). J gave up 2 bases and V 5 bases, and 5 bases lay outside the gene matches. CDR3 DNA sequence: TGTGCCAGTAGTCAAGGACTAGCGAACACAGATACGCAGTATTTT. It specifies CASSQGLANTDTQYF.

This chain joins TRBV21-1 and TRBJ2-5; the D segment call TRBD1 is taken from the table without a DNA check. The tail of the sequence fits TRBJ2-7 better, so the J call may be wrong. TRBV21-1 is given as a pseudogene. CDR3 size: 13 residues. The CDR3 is CASSKGDSHEQYF. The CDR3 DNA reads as TGTGCCAGCAGCAAGGGGGACAGCCACGAGCAGTACTTC.

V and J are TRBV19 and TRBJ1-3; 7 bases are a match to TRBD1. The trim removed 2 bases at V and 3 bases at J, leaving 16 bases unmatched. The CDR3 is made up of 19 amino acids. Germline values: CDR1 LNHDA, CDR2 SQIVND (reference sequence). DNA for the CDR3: TGTGCCAGTAGTATAACCCCCATCAACAGGGGATCCCTTGGAAACACCATATATTTT. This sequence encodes CASSITPINRGSLGNTIYF. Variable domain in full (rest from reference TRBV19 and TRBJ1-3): DGGITQSPKYLFRKEGQNVTLSCEQNLNHDAMYWYRQDPGQGLRLIYYSQIVNDFQKGDIAEGYSVSREKKESFPLTVTSAQKNPTAFYLCASSITPINRGSLGNTIYFGEGSWLTVV.

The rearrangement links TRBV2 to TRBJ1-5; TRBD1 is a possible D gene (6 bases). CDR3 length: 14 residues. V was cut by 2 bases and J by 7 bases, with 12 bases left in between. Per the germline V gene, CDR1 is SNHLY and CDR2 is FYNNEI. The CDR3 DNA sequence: TGTGCCAGCAGTGAAAGGGGGGGGCGACAGCCCCAGCATTTT. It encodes CASSERGGRQPQHF.

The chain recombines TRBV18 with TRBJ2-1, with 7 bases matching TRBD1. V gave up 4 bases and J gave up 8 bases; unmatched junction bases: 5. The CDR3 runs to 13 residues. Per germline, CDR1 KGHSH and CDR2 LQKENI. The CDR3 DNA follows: TGTGCCAGCTCACGAGGACAGGTTGATGAGCAGTTCTTC. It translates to CASSRGQVDEQFF.

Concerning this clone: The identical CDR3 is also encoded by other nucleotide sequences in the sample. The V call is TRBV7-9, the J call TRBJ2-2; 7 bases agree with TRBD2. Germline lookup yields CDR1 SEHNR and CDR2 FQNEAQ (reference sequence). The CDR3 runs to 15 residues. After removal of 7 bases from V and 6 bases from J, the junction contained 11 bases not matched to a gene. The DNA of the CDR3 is TGTGCCAGCAAACGGGCGGGGGTGGATTCCGGGGAGCTGTTTTTT. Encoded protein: CASKRAGVDSGELFF.

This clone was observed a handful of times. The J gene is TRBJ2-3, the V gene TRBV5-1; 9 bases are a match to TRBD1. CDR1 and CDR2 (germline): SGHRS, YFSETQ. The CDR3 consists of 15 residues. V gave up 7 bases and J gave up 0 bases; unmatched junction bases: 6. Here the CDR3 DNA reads TGCGCCAGCCGCCCCGGGACAGGGAGCACAGATACGCAGTATTTT. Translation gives CASRPGTGSTDTQYF.

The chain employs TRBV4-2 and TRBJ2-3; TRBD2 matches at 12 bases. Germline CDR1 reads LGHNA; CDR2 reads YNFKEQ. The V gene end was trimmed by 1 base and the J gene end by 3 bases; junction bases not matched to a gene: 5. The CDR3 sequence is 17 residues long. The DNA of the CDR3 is TGTGCCAGCAGCCAAGTGACTAGCGGGAGAGGTACAGATACGCAGTATTTT. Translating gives CASSQVTSGRGTDTQYF.

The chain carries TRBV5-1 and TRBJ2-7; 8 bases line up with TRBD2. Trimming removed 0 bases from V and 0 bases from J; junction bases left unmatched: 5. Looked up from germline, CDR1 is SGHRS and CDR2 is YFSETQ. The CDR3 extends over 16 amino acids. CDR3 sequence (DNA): TGCGCCAGCAGCTTGGATGGCGGGGGGACCTCCTACGAGCAGTACTTC. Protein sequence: CASSLDGGGTSYEQYF.

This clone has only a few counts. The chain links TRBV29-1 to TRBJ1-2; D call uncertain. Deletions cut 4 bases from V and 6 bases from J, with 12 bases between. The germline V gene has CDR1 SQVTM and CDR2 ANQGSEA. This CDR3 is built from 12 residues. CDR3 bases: TGCAGCGTTGGACGACCGAGGGATGGCTACACCTTC. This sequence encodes CSVGRPRDGYTF.

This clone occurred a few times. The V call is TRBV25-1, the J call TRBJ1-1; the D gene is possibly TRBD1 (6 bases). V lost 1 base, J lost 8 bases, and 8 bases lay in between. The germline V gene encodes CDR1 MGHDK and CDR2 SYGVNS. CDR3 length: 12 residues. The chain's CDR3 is CASSESDREAFF. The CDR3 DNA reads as TGTGCCAGCAGTGAATCAGACAGGGAAGCTTTCTTT.

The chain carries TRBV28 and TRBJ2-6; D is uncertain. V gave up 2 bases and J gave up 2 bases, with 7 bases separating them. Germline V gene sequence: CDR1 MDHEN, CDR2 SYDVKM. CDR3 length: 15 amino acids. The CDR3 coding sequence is TGTGCCAGCAGTTTACTGCCAGCTGGGGCCAACGTCCTGACTTTC. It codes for CASSLLPAGANVLTF. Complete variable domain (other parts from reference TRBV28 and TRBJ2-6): DVKVTQSSRYLVKRTGEKVFLECVQDMDHENMFWYRQDPGLGLRLIYFSYDVKMKEKGDIPEGYSVSREKKERFSLILESASTNQTSMYLCASSLLPAGANVLTFGAGSRLTVL.

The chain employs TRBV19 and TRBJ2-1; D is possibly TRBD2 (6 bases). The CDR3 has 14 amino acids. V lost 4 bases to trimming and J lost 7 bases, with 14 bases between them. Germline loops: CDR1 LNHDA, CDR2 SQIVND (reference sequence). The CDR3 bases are TGTGCCAGTAGTACGACACGGGGGTGGAATGAGCAGTTCTTC. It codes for CASSTTRGWNEQFF.

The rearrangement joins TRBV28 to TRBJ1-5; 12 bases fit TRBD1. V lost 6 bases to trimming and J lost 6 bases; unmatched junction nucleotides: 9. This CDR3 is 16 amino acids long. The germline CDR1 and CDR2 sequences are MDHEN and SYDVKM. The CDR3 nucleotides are TGTGCCAGCAGCCAAGGGGACAGGGGGCAGCGTCAGCCCCAGCATTTT. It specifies CASSQGDRGQRQPQHF. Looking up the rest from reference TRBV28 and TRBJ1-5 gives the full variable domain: DVKVTQSSRYLVKRTGEKVFLECVQDMDHENMFWYRQDPGLGLRLIYFSYDVKMKEKGDIPEGYSVSREKKERFSLILESASTNQTSMYLCASSQGDRGQRQPQHFGDGTRLSIL.

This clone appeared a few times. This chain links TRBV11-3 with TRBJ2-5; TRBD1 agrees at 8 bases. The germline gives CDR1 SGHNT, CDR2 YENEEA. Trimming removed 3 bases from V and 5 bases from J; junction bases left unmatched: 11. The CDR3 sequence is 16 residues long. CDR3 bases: TGTGCCAGCAGCTTGGAAGGACAGGGAGGAGTGGAGACCCAGTACTTC. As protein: CASSLEGQGGVETQYF.

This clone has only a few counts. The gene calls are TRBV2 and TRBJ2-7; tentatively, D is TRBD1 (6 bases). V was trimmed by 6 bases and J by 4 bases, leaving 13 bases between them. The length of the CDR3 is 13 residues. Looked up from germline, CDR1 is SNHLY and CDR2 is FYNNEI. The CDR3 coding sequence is TGTGCCAGCAGGCCTGAACAGGGTTACGAGCAGTACTTC. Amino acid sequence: CASRPEQGYEQYF.

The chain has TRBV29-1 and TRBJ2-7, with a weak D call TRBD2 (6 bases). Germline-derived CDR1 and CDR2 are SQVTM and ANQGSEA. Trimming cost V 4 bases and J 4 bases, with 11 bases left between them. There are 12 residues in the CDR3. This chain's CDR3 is CSVVLAGYEQYF. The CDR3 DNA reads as TGCAGCGTTGTACTGGCGGGATACGAGCAGTACTTC.

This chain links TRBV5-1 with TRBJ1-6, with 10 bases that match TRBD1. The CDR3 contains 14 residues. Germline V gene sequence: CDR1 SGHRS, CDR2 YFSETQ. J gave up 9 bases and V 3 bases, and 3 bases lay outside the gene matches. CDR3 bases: TGCGCCAGCAGCTGGGGACAGGGGACTTCACCCCTCCACTTT. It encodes CASSWGQGTSPLHF.

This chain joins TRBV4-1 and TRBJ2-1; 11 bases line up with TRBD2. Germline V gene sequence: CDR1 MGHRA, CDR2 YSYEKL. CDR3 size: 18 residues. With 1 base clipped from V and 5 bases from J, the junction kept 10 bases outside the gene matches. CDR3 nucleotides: TGCGCCAGCAGCCAAGCAGCTTCGACTAGCGGGGTTAACAATGAGCAGTTCTTC. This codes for CASSQAASTSGVNNEQFF.